This T cell receptor beta chain was identified during a study of cytomegalovirus exposure and HLA in healthy donors. Only in-frame clones appear in the TCRdb table, and some are missing; sequencing was by immunoSEQ multiplex PCR. The data contain roughly 130,000 clones, 88% of them seen just once; the ten biggest clones take up approximately 1.5%. This CDR3 is 16 amino acids long. Looked up from germline, CDR1 is SGHAT and CDR2 is FQNNGV. The V segment lost 5 bases and the J segment 3 bases; nucleotides outside the gene matches: 11. The donors were part of the 120-subject validation cohort, which stood apart from the 666-subject first cohort.

The sequenced sample consisted of PBMCs. This clonotype was obtained from a man younger than 45 in good health and CMV-seronegative. The chain combines TRBV11-2 with TRBJ2-7; 9 nucleotides agree with TRBD1. The CDR3 spells CASSTITGGADYEQYF. CDR3 nucleotide sequence: TGTGCCAGCAGCACGATAACAGGGGGCGCTGACTACGAGCAGTACTTC.